The source of this TCR beta chain is a study of blood T cell repertoires in COVID-19. The data were produced by immunoSEQ multiplex PCR, yet TCRdb's version contains in-frame clones alone and is incomplete. The top ten hold 6.5% to 9.5% of the sample, which has roughly 160,000 clones, around four fifths seen once. The germline CDR1 and CDR2 sequences are LNHNV and YYDKDF (reference sequence). The CDR3 extends over 14 amino acids. V shed 1 base and J shed 9 bases, with 16 bases lying between them. The chain employs TRBV15 and TRBJ2-7; tentatively, D is TRBD1 (6 bases). This TCR was recovered from a woman aged 80 or over with COVID-19, enrolled during active disease. Sequencing was done on a sample of peripheral blood. CDR3 protein: CATSRGHGLGGQYF. The CDR3 DNA is TGTGCCACCAGCAGAGGGCATGGGTTAGGGGGGCAGTACTTC.